What follows are 26 T cell receptor beta chains derived from one specimen sequenced in a study of blood T cell repertoires in COVID-19. The assay was immunoSEQ multiplex PCR, and TCRdb's table has in-frame clones only and misses some. This sample has 200,000 to 250,000 clones, with 65% to 85% found just once. The specimen was peripheral blood. These receptors originate from a woman aged 30 to 39 with COVID-19, enrolled during active disease.

The chain is built from TRBV19 and TRBJ1-5, with D unclear. The V end lost 5 bases, the J end lost 4 bases, and 30 bases lay between the germline ends. This CDR3 region has 20 residues. The germline V gene encodes CDR1 LNHDA and CDR2 SQIVND (reference sequence). The CDR3 DNA follows: TGTGCCAGTAGTGTAATAGGTGGCGGACGGGGTGGTGGCCAGAATCAGCCCCAGCATTTT. It yields the protein CASSVIGGGRGGGQNQPQHF.

CDR3 in amino acids: CATSSRRGAGTDTQYF. The DNA of the CDR3 is TGTGCCACCAGCAGTCGTAGGGGTGCAGGGACAGATACGCAGTATTTT. The genes are TRBV15 and TRBJ2-3; TRBD1 might be the D (5 bases). Trimming shortened V by 3 bases and J by 3 bases, and 16 bases separated the two germline ends. The CDR3 covers 16 residues. Germline V gene sequence: CDR1 LNHNV, CDR2 YYDKDF (reference sequence).

The rearrangement uses TRBV9 and TRBJ2-3; 11 nucleotides match TRBD2. With V trimmed by 2 bases and J by 5 bases, 7 bases remained unmatched. Germline CDR1 SGDLS, CDR2 YYNGEE. The CDR3 is made up of 16 amino acids. This CDR3 is CASSVNVAGGVDTQYF. For the CDR3, the DNA is TGTGCCAGCAGCGTTAACGTAGCGGGGGGGGTAGATACGCAGTATTTT.

V is TRBV3-1 (or the pseudogene TRBV3-2) and J is TRBJ2-6; D is uncertain. Trimming shortened V by 2 bases and J by 0 bases, and 8 bases separated the two germline ends. CDR1 is LGHDT, CDR2 YNNKEL, per germline (reference sequence). The CDR3 covers 16 residues. The CDR3 is CASSQTQNSGANVLTF. Here the CDR3 DNA reads TGTGCCAGCAGCCAAACACAGAACTCTGGGGCCAACGTCCTGACTTTC.

V is TRBV27 and J is TRBJ1-6; D is possibly TRBD1 (6 bases). CDR3 size: 14 residues. Trimming cost V 0 bases and J 8 bases, with 8 bases left between them. Germline CDR1 MNHEY, CDR2 SMNVEV (reference sequence). CDR3 DNA: TGTGCCAGCAGTTTATCCAGGGGAGATTCACCCCTCCACTTT. Residues: CASSLSRGDSPLHF.

Details on this clone: This same CDR3 is encoded by further DNA sequences in the sample. This sequence joins TRBV30 and TRBJ1-1; D ambiguous. The CDR3 is 13 residues long. Germline V gene sequence: CDR1 GTSNPN, CDR2 SVGIG (reference sequence). V was cut by 0 bases and J by 0 bases, with 5 bases left in between. CDR3 region: CAWSVRVNTEAFF. The CDR3 DNA follows: TGTGCCTGGAGTGTACGAGTGAACACTGAAGCTTTCTTT.

This chain joins TRBV12-3 or TRBV12-4 and TRBJ2-1; 11 nucleotides agree with TRBD2. The trim removed 5 bases at V and 13 bases at J, leaving 1 base unmatched. The CDR3 loop spans 11 amino acids. The CDR3 nucleotides read TGTGCCAGCAGTGGGACTAGCGGCCAGTTCTTC. The encoded protein is CASSGTSGQFF.

Notes on this clone: This specimen includes other DNA sequences encoding the same CDR3. The genes are TRBV20-1 and TRBJ2-5, with TRBD1 matching over 8 bases. There are 11 residues in the CDR3. The junction had 2 bases not matched to a gene; V was cut back by 3 bases and J by 8 bases. Germline CDR1 is DFQATT and CDR2 is SNEGSKA (reference sequence). CDR3 region: CSARDRETQYF. CDR3 in DNA: TGCAGTGCTAGGGACAGGGAAACCCAGTACTTC.

This chain links TRBV5-1 with TRBJ2-7, with D maybe TRBD1 (6 bases). Germline-derived CDR1 and CDR2 are SGHRS and YFSETQ. The germline V and J ends were trimmed by 5 bases and 3 bases, with 12 bases remaining between them. CDR3 length: 13 residues. This chain's CDR3 is CASSMTGLYEQYF. The DNA of the CDR3 is TGCGCCAGCAGTATGACAGGCCTCTACGAGCAGTACTTC.

This chain connects TRBV7-2 to TRBJ2-3, with D perhaps matching TRBD1 (5 bases). CDR1 is SGHTA, CDR2 FQGNSA, per germline. This CDR3 contains 15 residues. V dropped 0 bases and J dropped 4 bases, with 11 bases sitting between them. In DNA, the CDR3 is TGTGCCAGCAGCTTAGCGGGGCACAGCTCAGATACGCAGTATTTT. Protein sequence: CASSLAGHSSDTQYF.

This clone has a handful of counts. The chain carries TRBV3-1 (or the pseudogene TRBV3-2) and TRBJ1-1, with D possibly being TRBD1 (6 bases). V lost 4 bases and J lost 1, with 10 bases in between. The CDR3 has 14 amino acids. Germline assignment: CDR1 LGHDT and CDR2 YNNKEL (reference sequence). The CDR3 DNA sequence: TGTGCCAGCAGCCTAGTGGGGGCGAACACTGAAGCTTTCTTT. Protein product: CASSLVGANTEAFF.

This chain connects TRBV6-4 to TRBJ2-2; the match to TRBD1 covers 8 bases. After removal of 6 bases from V and 2 bases from J, the junction contained 5 bases not matched to a gene. The germline CDR1 and CDR2 sequences are MRHNA and SNTAGT. CDR3 length: 15 amino acids. CDR3 in DNA: TGTGCCAGCAGGGAAGGACAGGGCAACACCGGGGAGCTGTTTTTT. Its protein product is CASREGQGNTGELFF.

This chain uses TRBV5-1 with TRBJ2-7, with TRBD2 matching over 11 bases. This CDR3 contains 15 residues. Trimming cost V 3 bases and J 5 bases; bases outside gene matches: 7. Germline V lookup: CDR1 SGHRS, CDR2 YFSETQ. Written as DNA, the CDR3 is TGCGCCAGCAGCTCAACTAGCGGGGGTGTCCACGAGCAGTACTTC. Its protein product is CASSSTSGGVHEQYF.

The CDR3 sequence: CASSQDPQGISPLHF. The CDR3 bases are TGCGCCAGCAGCCAAGATCCACAGGGGATTTCACCCCTCCACTTT. The chain has TRBV4-3 and TRBJ1-6; 7 bases are a match to TRBD1. Germline V gene lookup returns CDR1 LGHNA and CDR2 YSLEER. The CDR3 covers 15 residues. V trimming: 0 bases; J trimming: 9 bases; junction bases outside the gene matches: 5.

The chain links TRBV5-6 to TRBJ1-2, with TRBD1 matching 10 bases. This CDR3 is 14 amino acids long. Trimming at V came to 2 bases and at J to 6 bases, leaving 4 bases not matched to a gene. Germline CDR1 is SGHDT and CDR2 is YYEEEE. CDR3 amino acids: CASSFGTGVDGYTF. The DNA of the CDR3 is TGTGCCAGCAGCTTCGGGACAGGGGTGGATGGCTACACCTTC.

The chain is built from TRBV28 and TRBJ2-1; 9 bases agree with TRBD1. The CDR3 has 16 residues. V dropped 2 bases and J dropped 2; count of bases not matched to a gene: 4. Germline V gene lookup returns CDR1 MDHEN and CDR2 SYDVKM. CDR3 sequence: CASSLIDRGAYNEQFF. In nucleotides, the CDR3 is TGTGCCAGCAGTTTAATCGACAGGGGGGCCTACAATGAGCAGTTCTTC.

This clone has only one observation. The gene calls are TRBV5-1 and TRBJ2-3; D call uncertain. V shed 4 bases and J shed 3 bases, with 3 bases lying between them. Germline CDR1 reads SGHRS; CDR2 reads YFSETQ. The CDR3 is made up of 11 amino acids. The CDR3 region has the DNA TGCGCCAGCAGCGAGACAGATACGCAGTATTTT. Its protein is CASSETDTQYF.

The chain employs TRBV7-9 and TRBJ2-7, with TRBD1 matching 7 bases. The J segment lost 2 bases and the V segment lost 3 bases, leaving 10 bases of the junction unmatched. CDR3 length: 16 residues. Germline CDR1 and CDR2: SEHNR and FQNEAQ (reference sequence). CDR3 amino acids: CASSFRQGSPTYEQYF. DNA for the CDR3: TGTGCCAGCAGCTTCCGACAGGGATCGCCAACCTACGAGCAGTACTTC.

This sequence joins TRBV9 and TRBJ2-5; 12 positions agree with TRBD1. The CDR3 has 15 residues. V was clipped by 2 bases and J by 4 bases; unmatched bases: 3. Germline assignment: CDR1 SGDLS and CDR2 YYNGEE. In DNA form, the CDR3 reads TGTGCCAGCAGCGTGGGACAGGGGGCCGGAGAGACCCAGTACTTC. It translates to CASSVGQGAGETQYF.

The chain recombines TRBV19 with TRBJ1-5; a possible D gene is TRBD1 (6 bases). The V gene lost 5 bases and the J gene lost 3 bases, with 11 bases spanning the gap. Germline V gene lookup returns CDR1 LNHDA and CDR2 SQIVND (reference sequence). The CDR3 has 14 amino acids. The CDR3 loop is CASSRDRPNQPQHF. CDR3 sequence (DNA): TGTGCCAGTAGTCGAGACAGGCCCAATCAGCCCCAGCATTTT.

J is TRBJ2-7 and V is TRBV12-3 or TRBV12-4, with 13 nucleotides matching TRBD2. There are 13 residues in the CDR3. Trimming removed 6 bases from V and 4 bases from J; junction bases left unmatched: 0. CDR3 coding DNA: TGTGCCAGCAGACTAGCGGGAGGGTACGAGCAGTACTTC. It translates to CASRLAGGYEQYF.

V usage is TRBV5-4 and J usage is TRBJ1-2; no firm D call. Germline V gives CDR1 SGHNT, CDR2 YYREEE (reference sequence). The CDR3 runs 12 residues. V was shortened by 4 bases and J by 5 bases, with 9 bases between the two germline ends. In DNA form, the CDR3 reads TGTGCCAGCAGCCCCGGGATTTATGGCTACACCTTC. Translated, it gives CASSPGIYGYTF.

The chain links TRBV9 to TRBJ2-3, with TRBD2 identical over 9 bases. CDR3 size: 18 residues. CDR1 is SGDLS, CDR2 YYNGEE, per germline. V shed 3 bases and J 0 bases; nucleotides not matched to a gene: 11. The CDR3 DNA reads TGTGCCAGCAGCGCGGGGCCAGCGGGGGGTACTAGCACAGATACGCAGTATTTT. This encodes CASSAGPAGGTSTDTQYF.

This clone was counted only a few times. The gene calls are TRBV11-3 and TRBJ2-1; TRBD2 matches at 8 bases. This CDR3 comprises 15 residues. V was pared by 4 bases and J by 9 bases, with 11 bases of the junction left unmatched. Germline V gene lookup returns CDR1 SGHNT and CDR2 YENEEA. DNA of the CDR3: TGTGCCAGCAGCTACAGACCAGCGGGAGTGGGTGAGCAGTTCTTC. Encoded protein: CASSYRPAGVGEQFF. The complete variable domain, with remaining parts taken from reference TRBV11-3 and TRBJ2-1, reads EAGVVQSPRYKIIEKKQPVAFWCNPISGHNTLYWYLQNLGQGPELLIRYENEEAVDDSQLPKDRFSAERLKGVDSTLKIQPAELGDSAVYLCASSYRPAGVGEQFFGPGTRLTVL.

The chain has TRBV7-2 and TRBJ2-5; no definite D call. CDR3 length: 15 amino acids. V shed 1 base and J shed 1 base, with 10 bases lying between them. Germline V CDR1 and CDR2: SGHTA, FQGNSA. CDR3 loop: CASSLGAALQETQYF. DNA of the CDR3: TGTGCCAGCAGCTTAGGAGCAGCGCTCCAAGAGACCCAGTACTTC.

This chain connects TRBV7-9 to TRBJ2-2, with D possibly TRBD1 on 8 matching bases. The V end was cut by 3 bases, the J end by 4 bases, with 18 bases between. Germline V lookup: CDR1 SEHNR, CDR2 FQNEAQ (reference sequence). The CDR3 has 17 amino acids. This chain's CDR3 is CASSFFLADRATGELFF. As DNA, the CDR3 is TGTGCCAGCAGCTTTTTCCTAGCGGACAGGGCCACCGGGGAGCTGTTTTTT.